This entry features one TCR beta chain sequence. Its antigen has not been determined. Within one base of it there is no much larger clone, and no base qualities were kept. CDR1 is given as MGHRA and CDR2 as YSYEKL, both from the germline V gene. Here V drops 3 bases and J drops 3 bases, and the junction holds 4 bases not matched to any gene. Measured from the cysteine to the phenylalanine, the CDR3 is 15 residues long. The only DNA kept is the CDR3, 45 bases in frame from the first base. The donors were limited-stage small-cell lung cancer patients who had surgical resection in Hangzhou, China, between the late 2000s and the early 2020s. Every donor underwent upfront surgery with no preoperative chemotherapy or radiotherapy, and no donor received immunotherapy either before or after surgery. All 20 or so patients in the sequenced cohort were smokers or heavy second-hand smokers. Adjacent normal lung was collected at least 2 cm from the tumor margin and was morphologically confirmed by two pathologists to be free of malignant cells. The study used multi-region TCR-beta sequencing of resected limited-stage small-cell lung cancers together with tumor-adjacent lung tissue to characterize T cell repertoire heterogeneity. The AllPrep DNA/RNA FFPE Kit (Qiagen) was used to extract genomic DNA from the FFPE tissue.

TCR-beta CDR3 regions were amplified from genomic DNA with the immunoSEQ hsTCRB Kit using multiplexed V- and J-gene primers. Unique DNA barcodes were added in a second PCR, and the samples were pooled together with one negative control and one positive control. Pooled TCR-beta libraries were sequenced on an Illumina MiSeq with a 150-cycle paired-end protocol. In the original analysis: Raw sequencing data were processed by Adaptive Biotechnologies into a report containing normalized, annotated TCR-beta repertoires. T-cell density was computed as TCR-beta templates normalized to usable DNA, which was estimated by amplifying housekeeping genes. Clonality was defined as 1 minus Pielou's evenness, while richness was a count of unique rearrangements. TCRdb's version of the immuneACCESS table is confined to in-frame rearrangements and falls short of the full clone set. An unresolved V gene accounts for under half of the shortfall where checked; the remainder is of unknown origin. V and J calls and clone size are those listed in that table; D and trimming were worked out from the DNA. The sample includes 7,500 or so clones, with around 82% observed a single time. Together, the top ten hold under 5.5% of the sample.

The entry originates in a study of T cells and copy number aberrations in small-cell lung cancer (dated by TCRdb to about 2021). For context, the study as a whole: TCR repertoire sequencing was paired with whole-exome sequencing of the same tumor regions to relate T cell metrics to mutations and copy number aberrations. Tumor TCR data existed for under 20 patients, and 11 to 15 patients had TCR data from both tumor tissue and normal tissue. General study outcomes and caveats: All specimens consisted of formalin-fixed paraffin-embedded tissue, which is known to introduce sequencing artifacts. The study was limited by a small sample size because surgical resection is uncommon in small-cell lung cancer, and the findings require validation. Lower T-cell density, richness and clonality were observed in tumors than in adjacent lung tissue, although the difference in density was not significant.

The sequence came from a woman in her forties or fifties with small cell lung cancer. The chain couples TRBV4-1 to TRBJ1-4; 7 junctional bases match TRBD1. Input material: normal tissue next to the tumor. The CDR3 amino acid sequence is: CASSQIQGSNEKLFF. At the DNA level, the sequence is TGCGCCAGCAGCCAGATACAGGGGTCTAATGAAAAACTGTTTTTT.